These 5 T cell receptor beta chains came from one sample sequenced in a study of PD-L1 blockade in urothelial cancer. TCRdb keeps only in-frame clones here, not all; method: immunoSEQ multiplex PCR. The sample shows tens of thousands of clones, roughly four fifths of them seen only once. The sample in question was PBMCs, obtained around atezolizumab (anti-PD-L1) treatment. Source of these receptors: a man between 65 and 85 years old with urothelial cancer.

The chain links TRBV15 to TRBJ2-3; D not resolved. Germline V CDR1 and CDR2: LNHNV, YYDKDF (reference sequence). There are 13 residues in the CDR3. V shed 1 base and J shed 2 bases, with 4 bases lying between them. The CDR3 DNA follows: TGTGCCACCAGCAGAGGAGACACAGATACGCAGTATTTT. It codes for CATSRGDTDTQYF.

The chain has TRBV29-1 and TRBJ2-3, with a weak D call TRBD2 (6 bases). Trimming removed 5 bases from V and 0 bases from J, with 12 bases in between. This CDR3 has 14 residues. Germline V gene sequence: CDR1 SQVTM, CDR2 ANQGSEA. CDR3 coding DNA: TGCAGCGTTCATCCGGGACTCAGCACAGATACGCAGTATTTT. As protein: CSVHPGLSTDTQYF.

The CDR3 DNA reads as TGTGCCAGTAGTACAGGACAGGGGTTTGCTGAGCAGTTCTTC. Translated, it gives CASSTGQGFAEQFF. V gene TRBV19 combines with J gene TRBJ2-1; 9 bases align to TRBD1. Germline trimming cut 4 bases from V and 9 bases from J; bases unmatched to any gene: 7. The CDR3 has 14 amino acids. Germline V lookup: CDR1 LNHDA, CDR2 SQIVND (reference sequence).

V usage is TRBV6-5 and J usage is TRBJ1-4; 8 bases line up with TRBD1. The CDR3 sequence is 14 residues long. Germline loops: CDR1 MNHEY, CDR2 SVGAGI. Unmatched junction bases numbered 6, after V lost 7 bases and J lost 5 bases. The CDR3 DNA reads as TGTGCCAGCACTCATGACAGGGGCAATGAAAAACTGTTTTTT. Translated: CASTHDRGNEKLFF.

The V call is TRBV5-6, the J call TRBJ2-1; 13 bases are shared with TRBD2. Germline CDR1 is SGHDT and CDR2 is YYEEEE. CDR3 length equals 14 residues. Germline trimming cut 4 bases from V and 7 bases from J; bases unmatched to any gene: 2. The CDR3 is CASSRTSGGNEQFF. The CDR3 bases are TGTGCCAGCAGCCGGACTAGCGGGGGAAATGAGCAGTTCTTC.